Shown below are 15 T cell receptor beta chains from a single sample sequenced in a study of shared clonotypes between healthy human individuals. Naive CD8 cells were CD45RO-negative, positively selected for CCR7, excluding terminally differentiated effector memory CD45RA+ cells. Sequencing used immunoSEQ multiplex PCR; TCRdb keeps in-frame clones, though not all of them. The sample holds some 600,000 clones, 96% seen once. What was sequenced was naive CD8+ T cells sorted from blood. These receptors originate from a woman aged 25-40 years in good health.

This clone was recorded only once. This chain connects TRBV19 to TRBJ1-4, with 7 bases matching TRBD1. Trimming took 6 bases from V and 5 from J; bases not matched to a gene: 3. The CDR3 runs 13 residues. From germline, CDR1 is LNHDA and CDR2 SQIVND (reference sequence). CDR3: CASRDRLNEKLFF. The CDR3 DNA reads as TGTGCCAGTAGGGACAGGTTAAATGAAAAACTGTTTTTT.

Details on this clone: Other nucleotide sequences in the sample specify the same CDR3. The chain recombines TRBV27 with TRBJ1-1; possibly TRBD1 for D (5 bases). This CDR3 spans 13 amino acids. The germline CDR1 and CDR2 sequences are MNHEY and SMNVEV (reference sequence). V lost 3 bases, J lost 6 bases, and 11 bases lay in between. DNA for the CDR3: TGTGCCAGCAGTTTGCTCGGGGGAGCTGAAGCTTTCTTT. This gives the protein CASSLLGGAEAFF.

With regard to this clone: Other DNA sequences of this sample code for an identical CDR3. The chain uses TRBV27 and TRBJ2-5; D is uncertain. The germline V gene has CDR1 MNHEY and CDR2 SMNVEV (reference sequence). Trimming took 3 bases from V and 3 from J, leaving 2 bases between them. This CDR3 has 11 amino acids. The CDR3 loop is CASSFEETQYF. CDR3 sequence (DNA): TGTGCCAGCAGTTTTGAAGAGACCCAGTACTTC.

This clone was picked up one time. Other DNA sequences in the sample encode the same CDR3. V usage is TRBV27 and J usage is TRBJ2-7; D may be TRBD2 (6 bases). The length of the CDR3 is 13 residues. V lost 2 bases and J 4 bases, leaving 9 bases between the germline ends. Looked up from germline, CDR1 is MNHEY and CDR2 is SMNVEV (reference sequence). As DNA, the CDR3 is TGTGCCAGCAGTTTAGGGAGCGGGTACGAGCAGTACTTC. Translating it yields CASSLGSGYEQYF.

The CDR3 DNA is TGTGCCAGCAGTGACAGGGTGGGCGAGCAGTACTTC. This codes for CASSDRVGEQYF. The gene calls are TRBV6-1 and TRBJ2-7; TRBD1 is a possible D gene (5 bases). With 3 bases removed from V and 6 bases from J, the gap between germline ends came to 9 bases. There are 12 residues in the CDR3. CDR1 is MNHNS, CDR2 SASEGT, per germline.

The rearrangement joins TRBV7-8 to TRBJ1-5; no definite D call. This CDR3 is 14 amino acids long. Per the germline V gene, CDR1 is SGHVS and CDR2 is FQNEAQ. Trimming took 5 bases from V and 0 from J, leaving 8 bases between them. CDR3 in DNA: TGTGCCAGCAGCCCACTGAATAGCAATCAGCCCCAGCATTTT. It translates to CASSPLNSNQPQHF. The full variable domain, its missing parts supplied by reference TRBV7-8 and TRBJ1-5, is GAGVSQSPRYKVAKRGQDVALRCDPISGHVSLFWYQQALGQGPEFLTYFQNEAQLDKSGLPSDRFFAERPEGSVSTLKIQRTQQEDSAVYLCASSPLNSNQPQHFGDGTRLSIL.

The chain combines TRBV7-9 with TRBJ2-1; 13 positions match TRBD2. The CDR3 is 15 amino acids. J gave up 8 bases and V 1 base, and 2 bases lay outside the gene matches. The V gene's germline CDR1 is SEHNR and CDR2 FQNEAQ (reference sequence). CDR3 sequence (DNA): TGTGCCAGCAGCTTAGGGACTAGCGGGAGTGATGAGCAGTTCTTC. This encodes CASSLGTSGSDEQFF.

This rearrangement joins TRBV19 to TRBJ2-7, with TRBD1 as a possible D gene (6 bases). CDR3 size: 15 residues. Trimming pared 7 bases from V and 1 base from J, leaving 17 bases between. Germline V gives CDR1 LNHDA, CDR2 SQIVND (reference sequence). CDR3 region: CASKLTGSVSYEQYF. DNA of the CDR3: TGTGCCAGTAAGCTGACAGGATCGGTTTCCTACGAGCAGTACTTC.

The rearrangement joins TRBV4-1 to TRBJ2-5, with D possibly matching TRBD2 (5 bases). The J call may be in error: the DNA end matches TRBJ2-7 better. Germline CDR1 is MGHRA and CDR2 is YSYEKL. The CDR3 runs to 15 residues. The CDR3 bases are TGCGCCAGCAGCCAAGAAGAGAGCGGCCCAGGCGAGCAGTACTTC. Its protein product is CASSQEESGPGEQYF.

This chain uses TRBV10-3 with TRBJ2-7, with D possibly TRBD2 on 5 matching bases. Trimming shortened V by 10 bases and J by 6 bases, and 19 bases separated the two germline ends. Looked up from germline, CDR1 is ENHRY and CDR2 is SYGVKD. The CDR3 contains 13 residues. This chain's CDR3 is CATADGFRGEQYF. The CDR3 region has the DNA TGTGCCACCGCCGATGGATTTCGGGGCGAGCAGTACTTC.

The genes are TRBV11-2 and TRBJ2-1, with 7 bases aligning to TRBD2. This CDR3 has 15 amino acids. Germline V gene lookup returns CDR1 SGHAT and CDR2 FQNNGV. V gave up 0 bases and J gave up 7 bases; unmatched junction bases: 6. CDR3 loop: CASSLDPVGGNEQFF. Written as DNA, the CDR3 is TGTGCCAGCAGCTTAGATCCAGTGGGGGGGAATGAGCAGTTCTTC.

V and J are TRBV7-8 and TRBJ2-7; tentative D call: TRBD2 (5 bases). This CDR3 has 13 residues. V was cut by 8 bases and J by 0 bases, with 11 bases left in between. Germline values: CDR1 SGHVS, CDR2 FQNEAQ. Here the CDR3 reads CASVAPSSYEQYF. CDR3 coding DNA: TGTGCCAGCGTAGCGCCGAGCTCCTACGAGCAGTACTTC.

The rearrangement links TRBV13 to TRBJ1-2; 7 nucleotides agree with TRBD1. Losses at the gene ends were 7 bases for V and 5 bases for J; bases not matched to a gene: 10. Looked up from germline, CDR1 is PRHDT and CDR2 is FYEKMQ (reference sequence). The CDR3 consists of 14 residues. CDR3 bases: TGTGCCAGCACCGTTCAGGGGGGCAGATATGGCTACACCTTC. Residues: CASTVQGGRYGYTF.

This chain uses TRBV27 with TRBJ2-1, with 14 bases fitting TRBD2. The CDR3 has 17 residues. The V gene's germline CDR1 is MNHEY and CDR2 SMNVEV (reference sequence). The junction had 6 bases not matched to a gene; V was cut back by 4 bases and J by 4 bases. The CDR3 bases are TGTGCCAGCAGTTCAGGACTAGCGGGAGGTCCATACAATGAGCAGTTCTTC. Its protein product is CASSSGLAGGPYNEQFF.

In DNA form, the CDR3 reads TGTGCCAGCAGCTTTGTCTTACCCCTACCCGGGGAGCTGTTTTTT. Amino acids: CASSFVLPLPGELFF. This chain uses TRBV13 with TRBJ2-2; no definite D call. Germline V gene data show CDR1 as PRHDT and CDR2 as FYEKMQ (reference sequence). There are 15 residues in the CDR3. V lost 3 bases and J lost 6, with 14 bases in between.